The 10 T cell receptor beta chains given below trace back to one sample, sequenced in a study of Graves' ophthalmopathy and Graves' hyperthyroidism. RNA transcripts provided the template for amplifying TCR beta CDR3 regions. A first-round RT-PCR used HTBI primers, followed by a second-round multiplex PCR. One entry per CDR3 protein, called by TCRdb with MiXCR from the multiplex PCR reads. The sample shows roughly 400,000 distinct CDR3 sequences, 17% of them seen only once. The sequencing input was peripheral blood. The receptors originated from an adult woman with stable Graves' hyperthyroidism.

This chain joins TRBV12-3 or TRBV12-4 and TRBJ2-7; 7 bases align to TRBD2. The V gene end was trimmed by 1 base and the J gene end by 4 bases; junction bases not matched to a gene: 4. The CDR3 is made up of 14 amino acids. The CDR3 DNA reads TGTGCCAGCAGTTTAGGCGGGAGAAGGTACGAGCAGTACTTC. It is translated as CASSLGGRRYEQYF.

This chain joins TRBV20-1 and TRBJ1-1; D is unclear. The V end lost 3 bases, the J end lost 7 bases, and 6 bases lay between the germline ends. Germline V gene sequence: CDR1 DFQATT, CDR2 SNEGSKA (reference sequence). This CDR3 is built from 10 residues. CDR3 protein: CSARQNEAFF. In DNA form, the CDR3 reads TGCAGTGCTAGGCAGAATGAAGCTTTCTTT.

This clonotype was seen at least ten times. The chain couples TRBV19 to TRBJ1-1; D not certain. Germline CDR1 and CDR2: LNHDA and SQIVND (reference sequence). V was clipped by 7 bases and J by 3 bases, with 6 bases between them. CDR3 length: 11 residues. The CDR3 loop reads CASIKYTEAFF. The CDR3 region has the DNA TGTGCCAGTATTAAGTACACTGAAGCTTTCTTT.

This clonotype was detected many times. V and J are TRBV2 and TRBJ2-7, with 8 bases aligning to TRBD2. CDR1 SNHLY and CDR2 FYNNEI come from the germline V gene. The ends lost 7 bases at V and 5 bases at J; junction bases unmatched: 10. CDR3 length equals 14 residues. CDR3: CASTRGSGTHEQYF. The CDR3 nucleotides read TGTGCCAGCACCCGTGGTAGCGGGACCCACGAGCAGTACTTC.

This clonotype was counted ten times or more. A much larger clone differs by one base, so this may be a read error. The V and J genes are TRBV6-5 and TRBJ1-1; D is ambiguous. Germline V gene data show CDR1 as MNHEY and CDR2 as SVGAGI. The CDR3 consists of 15 residues. The CDR3, as DNA: TGTGCCTGCAGTTACGGTCCGGGGAGGAGGGCTGAAGCTTTCTTT. Encoded protein: CACSYGPGRRAEAFF.

Many counts were recorded for this clonotype. The chain combines TRBV28 with TRBJ2-7, with 8 bases that match TRBD2. Germline V gives CDR1 MDHEN, CDR2 SYDVKM. The CDR3 totals 13 residues. J was trimmed by 3 bases and V by 8 bases; bases with no gene match: 6. The CDR3 reads CASAWTSFYEQYF. For the CDR3, the DNA is TGTGCCAGCGCTTGGACTAGCTTCTACGAGCAGTACTTC.

Many counts were recorded for this clonotype. CDR3 residues: CASSLQGAVEQYF. As DNA, the CDR3 is TGTGCCAGCAGCCTACAGGGGGCGGTCGAGCAGTACTTC. The chain recombines TRBV7-9 with TRBJ2-7; 9 bases are shared with TRBD1. Germline CDR1 reads SEHNR; CDR2 reads FQNEAQ (reference sequence). Trimming took 5 bases from V and 6 from J; bases not matched to a gene: 5. The CDR3 extends over 13 amino acids.

This clonotype has at least ten counts. The junction and the germline gene differ at one end; a read error may be behind it. This chain joins TRBV6-2 or TRBV6-3 and TRBJ2-4; D is perhaps TRBD2 (5 bases). Germline V CDR1 and CDR2: MNHEY, SVGEGT. This CDR3 region has 14 residues. This CDR3 reads CASGFTGSKNIKYF. Written as DNA, the CDR3 is TGTGCCAGCGGGTTTACTGGGAGCAAAAACATTAAGTACTTC.

In this sample, this clonotype turned up many times. The chain combines TRBV7-2 with TRBJ1-2; 7 nucleotides line up with TRBD1. Per germline, CDR1 SGHTA and CDR2 FQGNSA. The CDR3 totals 15 residues. V shed 5 bases and J 0 bases; nucleotides not matched to a gene: 6. CDR3 sequence: CASSENRGANYGYTF. The CDR3 coding sequence is TGTGCCAGCAGCGAAAACAGGGGAGCTAACTATGGCTACACCTTC.

With respect to this clonotype: This CDR3 fails to terminate in the conserved phenylalanine or tryptophan, so it likely reflects a read error. This sequence joins TRBV12-3 or TRBV12-4 and TRBJ1-3, with unresolved D. The CDR3 totals 15 residues. Trimming shortened V by 6 bases and J by 0 bases, and 12 bases separated the two germline ends. The CDR3 loop is CASRRDGPSGNTIYS. CDR3 bases: TGTGCCAGCAGGAGAGACGGCCCCTCTGGAAACACCATATATTCT.